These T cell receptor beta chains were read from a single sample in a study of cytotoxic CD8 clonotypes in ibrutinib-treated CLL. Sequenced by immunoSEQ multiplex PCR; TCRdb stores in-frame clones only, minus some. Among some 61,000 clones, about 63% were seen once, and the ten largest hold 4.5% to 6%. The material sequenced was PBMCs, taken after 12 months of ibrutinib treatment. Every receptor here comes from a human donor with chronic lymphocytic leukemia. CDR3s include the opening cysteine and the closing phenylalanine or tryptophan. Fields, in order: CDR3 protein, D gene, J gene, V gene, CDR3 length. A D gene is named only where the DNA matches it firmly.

CDR3 protein: CASSLMSTGELFF; D gene: -; J gene: TRBJ2-2; V gene: TRBV5-1; CDR3 length: 13
CDR3 protein: CASIRGLGPYEQYF; D gene: -; J gene: TRBJ2-7; V gene: TRBV30; CDR3 length: 14
CDR3 protein: CSVWDRDTEAFF; D gene: TRBD1; J gene: TRBJ1-1; V gene: TRBV29-1; CDR3 length: 12
CDR3 protein: CASSPVDQPQHF; D gene: -; J gene: TRBJ1-5; V gene: TRBV7-9; CDR3 length: 12
CDR3 protein: CASGTDYSNQPQHF; D gene: TRBD1; J gene: TRBJ1-5; V gene: TRBV2; CDR3 length: 14
CDR3 protein: CASKDPGGPEQFF; D gene: TRBD2; J gene: TRBJ2-1; V gene: TRBV11-3; CDR3 length: 13
CDR3 protein: CASSVDWRGPSTSSYEQYF; D gene: -; J gene: TRBJ2-7; V gene: TRBV9; CDR3 length: 19
CDR3 protein: CASSSDPNSPLHF; D gene: -; J gene: TRBJ1-6; V gene: TRBV7-3; CDR3 length: 13
CDR3 protein: CASSLDRGLNEKLFF; D gene: TRBD1; J gene: TRBJ1-4; V gene: TRBV7-2; CDR3 length: 15
CDR3 protein: CASRSEPSRNTEAFF; D gene: -; J gene: TRBJ1-1; V gene: TRBV28; CDR3 length: 15
CDR3 protein: CASSLMGTGTEQYF; D gene: -; J gene: TRBJ2-7; V gene: TRBV7-2; CDR3 length: 14
CDR3 protein: CATGTGNSPLHF; D gene: TRBD1; J gene: TRBJ1-6; V gene: TRBV10-3; CDR3 length: 12
CDR3 protein: CASSESVYAGNYGYTF; D gene: -; J gene: TRBJ1-2; V gene: TRBV25-1; CDR3 length: 16
CDR3 protein: CAISESTGFYGYTF; D gene: -; J gene: TRBJ1-2; V gene: TRBV10-3; CDR3 length: 14
CDR3 protein: CASSLAGNKDEQYF; D gene: -; J gene: TRBJ2-7; V gene: TRBV5-4; CDR3 length: 14
CDR3 protein: CASSNRLSTDTQYF; D gene: -; J gene: TRBJ2-3; V gene: TRBV25-1; CDR3 length: 14
CDR3 protein: CASSYLGPLHQFF; D gene: -; J gene: TRBJ2-1; V gene: TRBV6-5; CDR3 length: 13
CDR3 protein: CASSLARNSNQPQHF; D gene: -; J gene: TRBJ1-5; V gene: TRBV5-5; CDR3 length: 15
CDR3 protein: CASSPVGRATEAFF; D gene: -; J gene: TRBJ1-1; V gene: TRBV5-5; CDR3 length: 14
CDR3 protein: CASGLRQSVNTGELFF; D gene: -; J gene: TRBJ2-2; V gene: TRBV12-5; CDR3 length: 16
CDR3 protein: CAWSPGSPTGELFF; D gene: -; J gene: TRBJ2-2; V gene: TRBV30; CDR3 length: 14
CDR3 protein: CASSRDTRSYNSPLHF; D gene: -; J gene: TRBJ1-6; V gene: TRBV5-8; CDR3 length: 16
CDR3 protein: CASSRDTGYEQYF; D gene: -; J gene: TRBJ2-7; V gene: TRBV6-4; CDR3 length: 13
CDR3 protein: CASTLGQANTGELFF; D gene: TRBD1; J gene: TRBJ2-2; V gene: TRBV6-6; CDR3 length: 15
CDR3 protein: CASSTPGGKLFF; D gene: -; J gene: TRBJ1-4; V gene: TRBV10-1; CDR3 length: 12
CDR3 protein: CASSSIPGTSGPYEQYF; D gene: TRBD2; J gene: TRBJ2-7; V gene: TRBV27; CDR3 length: 17
CDR3 protein: CASSLGTVSYEQYF; D gene: TRBD1; J gene: TRBJ2-7; V gene: TRBV5-5; CDR3 length: 14